This entry concerns a single T cell receptor beta chain. This specimen comes from a study of cytomegalovirus exposure and HLA in healthy donors. The PCR used 60 Vbeta and 13 Jbeta primers. TCRdb keeps only in-frame clones here, not all; method: immunoSEQ multiplex PCR. Of roughly 99,000 clones in the sample, less than 85% were seen once. Trimming removed 2 bases from V and 0 bases from J, with 11 bases in between. The CDR3 extends over 16 amino acids. CDR1 LGHNA and CDR2 YSLEER come from the germline V gene. V is TRBV4-3 and J is TRBJ2-1, with D possibly TRBD1 on 5 matching bases. The specimen sequenced was PBMCs. This clonotype was obtained from a man between 18 and 35 years old in good health and CMV-seronegative. In DNA form, the CDR3 reads TGCGCCAGCAGCCAAATCGACAGTTTCTCCTACAATGAGCAGTTCTTC. Translating it yields CASSQIDSFSYNEQFF.